This entry is about one T cell receptor (beta chain). Its antigen target is currently unknown. Base qualities are missing; no much larger clone stands one base away. The data originate from a study of spatial heterogeneity in lung cancer (dated by TCRdb to the late 2010s). Notes on the research overall: More beta-chain than alpha-chain transcripts were consistently detected, likely reflecting higher beta-chain transcript abundance. TCR repertoire features were related to nonsynonymous mutation counts determined by whole-exome sequencing of tumor tissue. In the raw uncorrected reads, each unique combination of TCR and UMI appeared on average more than ten times. In non-small cell lung cancer, the study quantitatively compared TCR alpha and beta repertoires across several tumor regions, matched nontumor lung, and blood. At surgery, both alpha and beta chains were TCR-sequenced in around 240 tumor regions, about 64 matched nontumor lung samples and a few dozen PBMC samples. Overall results and qualifications from the work: Confirming at a functional level the hypothesis that regional TCRs recognize regional mutations was considered to require additional single-cell paired TCR alpha and beta sequencing. Ubiquitous expanded tumor TCRs were detected in blood more often at tumor resection than at routine follow-up.

The time point tag for this specimen amounts to: sample taken at primary tumor resection. TCR sequencing used whole RNA extracted from tumor and nontumor lung tissue, or from cryopreserved PBMC samples, without cell sorting. Samples were obtained from approximately 70 patients with early-stage, untreated non-small cell lung cancer from the lung TRACERx cohort. Only patients for whom sufficient RNA was available from at least two tumor regions were selected for TCR sequencing. To prepare the library, 5' RACE was applied. The reads were generated on a NextSeq 500. The TCR library protocol attached a unique molecular identifier to each TCR cDNA molecule to allow correction of PCR and sequencing errors. Regarding the original processing steps: TCR identification, UMI-based error correction and CDR3 extraction were all carried out with Decombinator tools. Expanded TCRs were defined as those above a frequency of 2 per 1,000, corresponding to the top 1% of the tumor frequency distribution. Renyi diversity was computed with the R vegan package after each repertoire had been subsampled 100 times to 5,000 TCRs. CDR3 similarity networks were constructed using string-kernel similarity of amino acid triplets, with links drawn between CDR3s whose pairwise similarity was above 0.82. TCRdb reprocessed the public reads (quality trimming at Q25 with fastp, clone calling with MiXCR) and kept in-frame beta chains. Entries that share a CDR3 protein sequence are merged under the most common genes and DNA. Clone size and V and J calls follow TCRdb, not the original study. A total of about 14,000 distinct CDR3 sequences appear in this sample, around 10% of them only once. 25% to 30% of the sample comes from the top ten.

The CDR3 measures 11 amino acids from cysteine to phenylalanine. Only the CDR3 portion is preserved as DNA: 33 bases, with reading frame beginning at the first base. The trim is 1 base for V and 9 bases for J, with a gap of 7 bases between the germline ends. From the germline V gene (reference sequence), CDR1 is SGHNT and CDR2 is YYREEE. The source material was PBMCs, sampled at surgery. The sequence was obtained from a male donor with early-stage non-small cell lung cancer. The rearranged chain carries TRBV5-4 and TRBJ1-2, and the D gene may be TRBD1, 5 bases matching. The CDR3 reads as follows: CASSLWGSYTF. The nucleotides are TGTGCCAGCAGCTTGTGGGGGAGCTACACCTTC.